A single sample gave rise to the 20 T cell receptor beta chains below, sequenced in a study of blood T cell repertoires in COVID-19. Assay used: immunoSEQ multiplex PCR; TCRdb lists only in-frame clones, some missing. Here the sample spans approximately 140,000 clones, approximately 78% being singletons. The sample consisted of peripheral blood. The receptors were sampled from a human donor with acute or convalescent COVID-19. The donor label of this sample is uncertain.

The rearrangement joins TRBV2 to TRBJ2-5; 9 nucleotides line up with TRBD2. J gave up 2 bases and V 4 bases, and 11 bases lay outside the gene matches. This CDR3 region has 17 residues. Germline CDR1 SNHLY, CDR2 FYNNEI. CDR3 coding DNA: TGTGCCAGCAGTGGGACACTCCTGACTAGCGGACAAGAGACCCAGTACTTC. It specifies CASSGTLLTSGQETQYF.

V and J are TRBV15 and TRBJ1-2, with 11 bases identical to TRBD1. Germline CDR1 and CDR2: LNHNV and YYDKDF (reference sequence). The junction had 4 bases not matched to a gene; V was cut back by 0 bases and J by 4 bases. The CDR3 runs 16 residues. The CDR3 region has the DNA TGTGCCACCAGCAGAGATAGGACAGGGGGCAGCTATGGCTACACCTTC. Its protein is CATSRDRTGGSYGYTF.

The rearrangement uses TRBV6-1 and TRBJ1-2; D is ambiguous. Germline V gives CDR1 MNHNS, CDR2 SASEGT. The length of the CDR3 is 14 residues. Trimming shortened V by 3 bases and J by 4 bases, and 12 bases separated the two germline ends. The CDR3 protein is CASSDGPRVYGYTF. DNA for the CDR3: TGTGCCAGCAGTGATGGTCCGAGGGTCTATGGCTACACCTTC.

This clone was picked up many times. This chain uses TRBV2 with TRBJ1-6, with D uncertain. The V gene lost 4 bases and the J gene lost 10 bases, with 8 bases spanning the gap. This CDR3 region has 12 residues. The germline V gene has CDR1 SNHLY and CDR2 FYNNEI. The CDR3 bases are TGTGCCAGCAGTGCCCCGGAGTCACCCCTCCACTTT. It translates to CASSAPESPLHF.

The chain employs TRBV4-1 and TRBJ1-5, with 12 bases fitting TRBD1. V lost 0 bases to trimming and J lost 2 bases; unmatched junction nucleotides: 8. CDR1 is MGHRA and CDR2 is YSYEKL in the germline V gene. The CDR3 is made up of 19 amino acids. The CDR3 sequence is CASSQDGDRGLARNQPQHF. The CDR3 DNA reads TGCGCCAGCAGCCAAGATGGGGACAGGGGGCTCGCACGCAATCAGCCCCAGCATTTT.

Only one count was recorded for this clone. The chain is built from TRBV14 and TRBJ2-1; a possible D gene is TRBD2 (5 bases). CDR3 length equals 13 residues. The V gene lost 5 bases and the J gene lost 5 bases, with 10 bases spanning the gap. Germline V gene sequence: CDR1 SGHDN, CDR2 FVKESK. For the CDR3, the DNA is TGTGCCAGCAGCACTGGACTGAACAATGAGCAGTTCTTC. Translating it yields CASSTGLNNEQFF.

This chain links TRBV7-8 with TRBJ2-5; 7 positions match TRBD1. This CDR3 has 14 residues. V lost 5 bases and J lost 3; bases outside the gene matches: 6. Per germline, CDR1 SGHVS and CDR2 FQNEAQ. CDR3 bases: TGTGCCAGCAGCCTACAGGGGAGTAAAGAGACCCAGTACTTC. Translation gives CASSLQGSKETQYF.

This rearrangement joins TRBV10-2 to TRBJ2-2; TRBD2 agrees at 7 bases. The trim removed 8 bases at V and 1 base at J, leaving 7 bases unmatched. This CDR3 has 15 residues. Germline lookup yields CDR1 WSHSY and CDR2 SAAADI. CDR3 bases: TGCGCCAGCGCCGGGGTAGCGGGGAACACCGGGGAGCTGTTTTTT. It translates to CASAGVAGNTGELFF.

This clone was detected a few times. The V gene is TRBV5-1, the J gene TRBJ1-2, with 7 bases that match TRBD1. The CDR3 consists of 16 residues. The V gene's germline CDR1 is SGHRS and CDR2 YFSETQ. V was clipped by 3 bases and J by 4 bases; unmatched bases: 12. CDR3 DNA sequence: TGCGCCAGCAGCTCCACGTGGGACAGTAGGACCTATGGCTACACCTTC. Its protein product is CASSSTWDSRTYGYTF.

The chain recombines TRBV2 with TRBJ1-3; no reliable D call. CDR1 and CDR2 (germline): SNHLY, FYNNEI. Trimming took 2 bases from V and 0 from J, leaving 8 bases between them. CDR3 length: 15 amino acids. The CDR3 region is CASSEWADSGNTIYF. Here the CDR3 DNA reads TGTGCCAGCAGTGAATGGGCAGACTCTGGAAACACCATATATTTT.

This sequence joins TRBV19 and TRBJ1-3; 10 positions agree with TRBD1. Per germline, CDR1 LNHDA and CDR2 SQIVND (reference sequence). J gave up 0 bases and V 4 bases, and 9 bases lay outside the gene matches. CDR3 length equals 18 residues. This CDR3 is CASSRDGTGVYSGNTIYF. The CDR3 nucleotides read TGTGCCAGTAGTAGAGACGGGACAGGGGTTTACTCTGGAAACACCATATATTTT. The variable domain in full, completed from reference TRBV19 and TRBJ1-3, reads DGGITQSPKYLFRKEGQNVTLSCEQNLNHDAMYWYRQDPGQGLRLIYYSQIVNDFQKGDIAEGYSVSREKKESFPLTVTSAQKNPTAFYLCASSRDGTGVYSGNTIYFGEGSWLTVV.

The rearrangement uses TRBV5-6 and TRBJ1-1, with 9 bases matching TRBD1. The length of the CDR3 is 16 residues. The V and J ends lost 1 base and 1 base, in that order; junction bases with no gene match: 5. The V gene's germline CDR1 is SGHDT and CDR2 YYEEEE. This CDR3 is CASSLPPQGANTEAFF. In DNA, the CDR3 is TGTGCCAGCAGCTTGCCCCCACAGGGGGCGAACACTGAAGCTTTCTTT.

The rearrangement uses TRBV5-1 and TRBJ1-4, with 9 bases that match TRBD1. CDR1 and CDR2 from the germline V gene are SGHRS and YFSETQ. This CDR3 region has 16 residues. J gave up 7 bases and V 4 bases, and 11 bases lay outside the gene matches. The DNA of the CDR3 is TGCGCCAGCAGCCGTCGGACAGGGGAGGGAAGTGAAAAACTGTTTTTT. Amino acids: CASSRRTGEGSEKLFF. The full variable domain, in which reference TRBV5-1 and TRBJ1-4 provide the parts outside the CDR3, is KAGVTQTPRYLIKTRGQQVTLSCSPISGHRSVSWYQQTPGQGLQFLFEYFSETQRNKGNFPGRFSGRQFSNSRSEMNVSTLELGDSALYLCASSRRTGEGSEKLFFGSGTQLSVL.

The V gene is TRBV5-1, the J gene TRBJ2-2; tentatively, D is TRBD1 (6 bases). V was cut by 9 bases and J by 4 bases, with 16 bases left in between. The CDR3 extends over 14 amino acids. Germline loops: CDR1 SGHRS, CDR2 YFSETQ. CDR3 region: CATSTGDSTGELFF. CDR3 nucleotide sequence: TGCGCCACCTCGACAGGTGATTCCACCGGGGAGCTGTTTTTT.

J is TRBJ1-5 and V is TRBV7-2; the match to TRBD1 covers 7 bases. Germline CDR1 SGHTA, CDR2 FQGNSA. This CDR3 region has 16 residues. Germline trimming cut 1 base from V and 2 bases from J; bases unmatched to any gene: 5. The CDR3 is CASSLVGTGGNQPQHF. The DNA for the CDR3 is TGTGCCAGCAGCTTAGTAGGCACAGGGGGCAATCAGCCCCAGCATTTT.

V and J are TRBV28 and TRBJ1-2; a possible D gene is TRBD1 (5 bases). The germline gives CDR1 MDHEN, CDR2 SYDVKM. CDR3 length equals 11 residues. The CDR3 DNA follows: TGTGTGACGCGGGGGTCGTATAGCTACACCTTC. It translates to CVTRGSYSYTF.

V is TRBV25-1 and J is TRBJ1-3; 7 bases agree with TRBD1. J lost 0 bases, V lost 5 bases, and 4 bases had no gene match. The CDR3 extends over 15 amino acids. Germline assignment: CDR1 MGHDK and CDR2 SYGVNS. The CDR3 DNA reads as TGTGCCAGCAGTCCTGCAGGGGGCTCTGGAAACACCATATATTTT. Its translation is CASSPAGGSGNTIYF.

The chain employs TRBV4-1 and TRBJ1-2; D unclear. Germline V CDR1 and CDR2: MGHRA, YSYEKL. Trimming removed 0 bases from V and 2 bases from J, with 13 bases in between. The CDR3 consists of 16 residues. The CDR3 coding sequence is TGCGCCAGCAGCCAAGATTCCAGTTTCTTCAACTATGGCTACACCTTC. It specifies CASSQDSSFFNYGYTF.

This chain uses TRBV19 with TRBJ1-1, with no clear D. The germline gives CDR1 LNHDA, CDR2 SQIVND (reference sequence). The CDR3 has 16 amino acids. Trimming removed 5 bases at V and 4 bases at J, with 20 bases between. This CDR3 reads CASSRLLPDWSTEAFF. CDR3 nucleotide sequence: TGTGCCAGTAGTCGCCTGCTGCCGGACTGGAGCACTGAAGCTTTCTTT.

The rearrangement links TRBV4-1 to TRBJ1-5, with D possibly TRBD1 on 6 matching bases. V was trimmed by 3 bases and J by 7 bases, leaving 13 bases between them. The germline V gene has CDR1 MGHRA and CDR2 YSYEKL. There are 14 residues in the CDR3. In nucleotides, the CDR3 is TGCGCCAGCAGCCAGCAGGGGACGGGGCAGCCCCAGCATTTT. Protein product: CASSQQGTGQPQHF.